This T cell receptor beta chain was recorded in a study of CD8+ T cells in alopecia areata. Study context: Each of the treated patients was given oral tofacitinib, 5 to 10 mg twice daily, for moderate-to-severe alopecia areata.

Investigators isolated RNA and reverse transcribed it into cDNA to act as the sequencing template. The protocol was immunoSEQ multiplex PCR, while the TCRdb copy is restricted to in-frame clones and leaves out a portion. This table holds about 160,000 clones, more than 40% found once. Regarding the study as a whole: Clonality exceeded that of normal scalp in lesional scalp, most notably in alopecia totalis/universalis.

Germline lookup yields CDR1 MNHEY and CDR2 SMNVEV (reference sequence). The germline V and J ends were trimmed by 2 bases and 6 bases, with 9 bases remaining between them. There are 13 residues in the CDR3. This clone was seen only a few times. What it recognizes is unknown. The source material was CD4+ T cells sorted from blood. The genes are TRBV27 and TRBJ2-3; TRBD1 is a possible D gene (5 bases). This TCR was recovered from a human donor with alopecia areata. This CDR3 is CASSLTRVDTQYF. The CDR3 region has the DNA TGTGCCAGCAGTTTAACCAGGGTTGATACGCAGTATTTT.